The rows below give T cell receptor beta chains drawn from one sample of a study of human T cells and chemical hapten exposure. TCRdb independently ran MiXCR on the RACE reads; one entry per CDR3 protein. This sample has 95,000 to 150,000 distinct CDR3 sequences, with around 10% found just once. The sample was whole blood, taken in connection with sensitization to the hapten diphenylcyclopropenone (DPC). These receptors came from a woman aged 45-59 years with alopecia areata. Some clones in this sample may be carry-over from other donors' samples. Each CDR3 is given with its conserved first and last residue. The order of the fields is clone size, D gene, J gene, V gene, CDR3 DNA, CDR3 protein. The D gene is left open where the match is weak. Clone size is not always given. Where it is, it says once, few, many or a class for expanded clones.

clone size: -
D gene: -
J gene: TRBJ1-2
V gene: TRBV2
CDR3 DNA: TGTGCCAGCAGCAGAAGTACAGGGAGGAGCATGAGCTATGGCTACACCTTC
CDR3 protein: CASSRSTGRSMSYGYTF

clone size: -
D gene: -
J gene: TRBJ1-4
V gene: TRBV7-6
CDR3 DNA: TGTGCCAGCAGCTTCCTACCAGGTTCTAATGAAAAACTGTTTTTT
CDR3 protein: CASSFLPGSNEKLFF

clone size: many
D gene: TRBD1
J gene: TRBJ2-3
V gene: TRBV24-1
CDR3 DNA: TGTGCCACCAGTGATTCCGCGGACAGGCCAGATACGCAGTATTTT
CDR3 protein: CATSDSADRPDTQYF

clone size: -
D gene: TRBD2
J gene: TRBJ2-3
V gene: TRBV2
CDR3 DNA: TGTGCCAGCAGCCGGGGGGAGAGTGCAGATACGCAGTATTTT
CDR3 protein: CASSRGESADTQYF

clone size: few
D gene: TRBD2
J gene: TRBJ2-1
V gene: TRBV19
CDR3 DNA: TGTGCCAGTAGCTGGACTAGCGGGAGGCCTGATGAGCAGTTCTTC
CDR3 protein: CASSWTSGRPDEQFF

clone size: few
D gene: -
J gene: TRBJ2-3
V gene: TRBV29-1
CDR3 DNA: TGCAGCGTTGAAGTGGAAGCGGGCCTCACAGATACGCAGTATTTT
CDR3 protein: CSVEVEAGLTDTQYF

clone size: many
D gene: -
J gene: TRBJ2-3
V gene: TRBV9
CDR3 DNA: TGTGCCAGCAGTGCTAGCGTAGTAGCAGATACGCAGTATTTT
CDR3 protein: CASSASVVADTQYF

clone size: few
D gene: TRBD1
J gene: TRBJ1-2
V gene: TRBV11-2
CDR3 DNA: TGTGCCAGCAGCTTAGGGACAGGGGTTAATGGCTACACCTTC
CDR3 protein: CASSLGTGVNGYTF

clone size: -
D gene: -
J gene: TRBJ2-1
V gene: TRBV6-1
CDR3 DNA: TGTGCCAGCAGTGCCCTCTATGAGCAGTTCTTC
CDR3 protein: CASSALYEQFF

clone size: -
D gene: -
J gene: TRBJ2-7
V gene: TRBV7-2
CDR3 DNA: TGTGCCAGCAGCTTTATTCGAGAGATCCCCTACGAGCAGTACTTC
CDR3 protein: CASSFIREIPYEQYF

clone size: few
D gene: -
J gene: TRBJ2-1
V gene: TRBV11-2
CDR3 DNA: TGTGCCAGCAGCTTTCCGGCCCTCAACAATGAGCAGTTCTTC
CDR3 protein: CASSFPALNNEQFF

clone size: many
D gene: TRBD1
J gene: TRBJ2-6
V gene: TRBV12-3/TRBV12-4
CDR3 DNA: TGTGCCAGCAGCACAGGGGCTGGGGCCAACGTCCTGACTTTC
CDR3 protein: CASSTGAGANVLTF

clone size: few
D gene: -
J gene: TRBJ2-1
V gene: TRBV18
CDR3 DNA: TGTGCCAGCTCAGCAAGCAGGGGTGGTGGCTACAATGAGCAGTTCTTC
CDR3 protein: CASSASRGGGYNEQFF

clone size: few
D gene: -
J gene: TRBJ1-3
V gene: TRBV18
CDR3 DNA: TGTGCCAGCTCACCACCGAGCAGCCCCTCTGGAAACACCATATATTTT
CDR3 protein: CASSPPSSPSGNTIYF

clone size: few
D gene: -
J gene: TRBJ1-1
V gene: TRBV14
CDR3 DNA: TGTGCCAGCAGCCAAGATCAGAGGTACACTGAAGCTTTCTTT
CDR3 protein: CASSQDQRYTEAFF

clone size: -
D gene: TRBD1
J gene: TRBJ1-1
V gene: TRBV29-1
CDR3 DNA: TGCAGCGTGGGGACAGGGAACATGAACACTGAAGCTTTCTTT
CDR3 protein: CSVGTGNMNTEAFF

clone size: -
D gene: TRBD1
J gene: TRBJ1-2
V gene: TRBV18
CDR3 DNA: TGTGCCAGCTCACCACTTTCCGGACAGGCCAACTATGGCTACACCTTC
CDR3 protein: CASSPLSGQANYGYTF

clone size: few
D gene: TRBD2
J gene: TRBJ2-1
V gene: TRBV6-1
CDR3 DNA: TGTGCCAGCAGTGACTCCGGGGGGCCGGGACTAGCTGGGCGGGGTGGTGAGCAGTTCTTC
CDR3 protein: CASSDSGGPGLAGRGGEQFF

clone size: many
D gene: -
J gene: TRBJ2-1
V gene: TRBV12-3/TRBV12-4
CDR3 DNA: TGTGCCAGCAGTTTAGTCCTAGCTAGGTCCTACAATGAGCAGTTCTTC
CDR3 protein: CASSLVLARSYNEQFF

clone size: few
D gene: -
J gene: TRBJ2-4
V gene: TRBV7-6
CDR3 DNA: TGTGCCAGCAGCTCCCCGGGCGGGGGCCAAAACATTCAGTACTTC
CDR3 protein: CASSSPGGGQNIQYF

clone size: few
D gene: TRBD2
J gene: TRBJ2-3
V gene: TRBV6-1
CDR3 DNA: TGTGCCAGCAGTGACGGGGGAGGGGGCACAGATACGCAGTATTTT
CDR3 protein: CASSDGGGGTDTQYF

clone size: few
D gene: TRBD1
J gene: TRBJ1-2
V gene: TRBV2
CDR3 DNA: TGTGCCAGCAGTGTGGGCAGGGGGCATGGCTACACCTTC
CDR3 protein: CASSVGRGHGYTF

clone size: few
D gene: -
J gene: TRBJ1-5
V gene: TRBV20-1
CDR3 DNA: TGCAGTGCTAGAGGGGCGGGGAGCTACAATCAGCCCCAGCATTTT
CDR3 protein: CSARGAGSYNQPQHF

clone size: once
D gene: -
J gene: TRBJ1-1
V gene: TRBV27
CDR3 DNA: TGTGCCAGCAGTCCCCCGGCAGGGAGGAACACTGAAGCTTTCTTT
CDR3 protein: CASSPPAGRNTEAFF